Below, 9 T cell receptor beta chains from the same sample are listed, as sequenced in a study of early T cells in non-severe SARS-CoV-2 infection. TCRdb fed the 5' RACE reads into MiXCR, producing one record per CDR3 protein. The sample has around 63,000 distinct CDR3 sequences, approximately 12% seen once; the top ten hold roughly 4.7%. Source material: whole blood. These TCRs come from an adult who was a healthcare worker with PCR-confirmed SARS-CoV-2 infection or an uninfected control (not recorded which).

This clonotype appeared many times. The chain joins TRBV4-1 to TRBJ2-2; D is perhaps TRBD1 (6 bases). The V gene lost 1 base and the J gene lost 6 bases, with 18 bases spanning the gap. The CDR3 extends over 17 amino acids. Germline V lookup: CDR1 MGHRA, CDR2 YSYEKL. This CDR3 is CASSQGGGTGRPGELFF. The CDR3 DNA sequence: TGCGCCAGCAGCCAAGGAGGGGGAACAGGGCGGCCCGGGGAGCTGTTTTTT.

In nucleotides, the CDR3 is TGTGCCACCAGTGATAATCAGCCCCAGCATTTT. Translated, it gives CATSDNQPQHF. This sequence joins TRBV24-1 and TRBJ1-5, with unresolved D. V was pared by 3 bases and J by 4 bases, with 0 bases between. The CDR3 has 11 amino acids. Germline CDR1 KGHDR, CDR2 SFDVKD.

This clonotype was seen a handful of times. The rearrangement links TRBV10-3 to TRBJ2-7; perhaps D is TRBD1 or TRBD2 (5 bases each). The V gene lost 6 bases and the J gene lost 3 bases, with 12 bases spanning the gap. Germline V gives CDR1 ENHRY, CDR2 SYGVKD. The CDR3 spans 13 residues. CDR3 sequence reads: CAIRGDGGYEQYF. CDR3 nucleotide sequence: TGTGCCATCAGGGGGGACGGAGGCTACGAGCAGTACTTC.

This clonotype was counted many times. This rearrangement joins TRBV6-6 to TRBJ1-5; 7 nucleotides agree with TRBD1. The CDR3 has 18 residues. Trimming at V came to 5 bases and at J to 4 bases, leaving 17 bases not matched to a gene. The V gene's germline CDR1 is MNHNY and CDR2 SVGAGI (reference sequence). CDR3 amino acids: CASSRRTGRAQYNQPQHF. The CDR3 nucleotides read TGTGCCAGCAGTCGACGGACAGGAAGGGCCCAATATAATCAGCCCCAGCATTTT.

Ten or more counts support this clonotype. V usage is TRBV7-3 and J usage is TRBJ2-1; 12 positions match TRBD2. V was pared by 4 bases and J by 8 bases, with 6 bases of the junction left unmatched. This CDR3 has 15 residues. Germline lookup yields CDR1 SGHTA and CDR2 FQGTGA. CDR3 region: CASSSGLAGSDEQFF. CDR3 DNA sequence: TGTGCCAGCAGCTCTGGACTAGCGGGGTCCGATGAGCAGTTCTTC. The whole variable domain, filled in from reference TRBV7-3 and TRBJ2-1, reads GAGVSQTPSNKVTEKGKYVELRCDPISGHTALYWYRQSLGQGPEFLIYFQGTGAADDSGLPNDRFFAVRPEGSVSTLKIQRTERGDSAVYLCASSSGLAGSDEQFFGPGTRLTVL.

Ten or more counts support this clonotype. The rearrangement joins TRBV12-3 or TRBV12-4 to TRBJ1-6; D remains unclear. V was cut by 4 bases and J by 6 bases, with 4 bases left in between. CDR3 length: 12 residues. CDR3 in amino acids: CASSSLNSPLHF. CDR3 DNA sequence: TGTGCCAGCAGTTCCCTTAATTCACCCCTCCACTTT.

Remarks on this clonotype: Relative to the germline gene, one junction end is altered; a read error may explain this. The V gene is TRBV10-3, the J gene TRBJ2-2; 10 nucleotides match TRBD2. CDR3 length equals 15 residues. The germline V gene encodes CDR1 ENHRY and CDR2 SYGVKD. The CDR3 region has the DNA TGTGTCATCAGTGGGATAGCGGGGGGCACCGGGGAGCTGTTTTTT. It translates to CVISGIAGGTGELFF.

Many counts were recorded for this clonotype. The chain joins TRBV11-3 to TRBJ1-1, with D uncertain. Germline assignment: CDR1 SGHNT and CDR2 YENEEA. V was trimmed by 1 base and J by 4 bases, leaving 16 bases between them. The CDR3 is 16 amino acids. The CDR3 DNA follows: TGTGCCAGCAGCTTAGGGGTCGTGGGCCCGGGCACTGAAGCTTTCTTT. It translates to CASSLGVVGPGTEAFF.

This clonotype was observed a handful of times. The chain links TRBV2 to TRBJ1-6, with a possible D match to TRBD1 (6 bases). The CDR3 loop spans 12 amino acids. Germline CDR1 SNHLY, CDR2 FYNNEI. V lost 6 bases, J lost 7 bases, and 7 bases lay in between. This chain's CDR3 is CASRQGNSPLHF. DNA for the CDR3: TGTGCCAGCAGACAGGGAAATTCACCCCTCCACTTT.